Below, 9 T cell receptor beta chains from the same sample are listed, as sequenced in a study of shared clonotypes between healthy human individuals (dated by TCRdb to the early 2020s). Library preparation was by the immunoSEQ multiplex PCR assay. TCRdb's version of the immuneACCESS table is confined to in-frame rearrangements and falls short of the full clone set. An unresolved V gene accounts for under half of the shortfall where checked; the remainder is of unknown origin. Within this sample are around 2.5 million clones, with approximately 93% of them counted one time only. Roughly 0.39% of the sample is in the top ten clones. Sequences were obtained from naive CD4+ T cells from PBMCs. This sample's cell subset or site label indicates: CD45RA+ positively selected. The receptors stem from a man younger than 35 in good health. Some clones in this sample may be carry-over from other donors' samples.

V and J are TRBV28 and TRBJ2-1, with TRBD2 identical over 14 bases. The germline V gene has CDR1 MDHEN and CDR2 SYDVKM. The ends lost 5 bases at V and 0 bases at J; junction bases unmatched: 6. CDR3 length equals 18 residues. The CDR3 DNA is TGTGCCAGCAGTCAGGGACTAGCGGGAGAACGCTCCTACAATGAGCAGTTCTTC. This gives the protein CASSQGLAGERSYNEQFF.

The genes are TRBV28 and TRBJ1-1; the match to TRBD1 covers 7 bases. Trimming cost V 7 bases and J 6 bases; bases outside gene matches: 5. CDR1 and CDR2 (germline): MDHEN, SYDVKM. The CDR3 length is 12 residues. The CDR3 region is CASTDRVSEAFF. The CDR3, as DNA: TGTGCCAGCACAGACAGGGTTTCTGAAGCTTTCTTT. Combining the CDR3 with reference TRBV28 and TRBJ1-1 gives the whole variable domain DVKVTQSSRYLVKRTGEKVFLECVQDMDHENMFWYRQDPGLGLRLIYFSYDVKMKEKGDIPEGYSVSREKKERFSLILESASTNQTSMYLCASTDRVSEAFFGQGTRLTVV.

The chain carries TRBV19 and TRBJ1-5, with no clear D. The CDR3 sequence is 14 residues long. Germline CDR1 LNHDA, CDR2 SQIVND (reference sequence). The ends were cut back, 11 bases at V and 5 bases at J, with 19 bases in the middle. The CDR3 loop reads CASSSPGSYQPQHF. CDR3 sequence (DNA): TGTGCCTCAAGTAGTCCGGGGTCCTATCAGCCCCAGCATTTT. Supplemented by reference TRBV19 and TRBJ1-5, the full variable domain reads DGGITQSPKYLFRKEGQNVTLSCEQNLNHDAMYWYRQDPGQGLRLIYYSQIVNDFQKGDIAEGYSVSREKKESFPLTVTSAQKNPTAFYLCASSSPGSYQPQHFGDGTRLSIL.

The CDR3 loop is CASSPDRSNQPQHF. In DNA form, the CDR3 reads TGTGCCAGCAGTCCTGACAGGAGCAATCAGCCCCAGCATTTT. This chain connects TRBV6-4 to TRBJ1-5, with a weak D call TRBD1 (6 bases). V shed 5 bases and J shed 1 base, with 9 bases lying between them. There are 14 residues in the CDR3. CDR1 is MRHNA and CDR2 is SNTAGT in the germline V gene.

On this clone itself: Other nucleotide sequences from this sample produce the same CDR3. V gene TRBV9 combines with J gene TRBJ2-6; D tentatively fits TRBD1 or TRBD2 (6 bases each). Germline CDR1 is SGDLS and CDR2 is YYNGEE. V shed 4 bases and J shed 0 bases, with 11 bases lying between them. The CDR3 covers 16 residues. CDR3 protein: CASSPRGDSGANVLTF. As DNA, the CDR3 is TGTGCCAGCAGCCCTAGGGGGGACTCTGGGGCCAACGTCCTGACTTTC. The variable domain in full, with the rest retrieved from reference TRBV9 and TRBJ2-6, is DSGVTQTPKHLITATGQRVTLRCSPRSGDLSVYWYQQSLDQGLQFLIQYYNGEERAKGNILERFSAQQFPDLHSELNLSSLELGDSALYFCASSPRGDSGANVLTFGAGSRLTVL.

This chain links TRBV9 with TRBJ2-3, with no clear D. V was cut by 1 base and J by 0 bases, with 12 bases left in between. CDR3 length equals 16 residues. The V gene's germline CDR1 is SGDLS and CDR2 YYNGEE. CDR3 residues: CASSVRTTPSTDTQYF. Here the CDR3 DNA reads TGTGCCAGCAGCGTAAGAACGACTCCTAGCACAGATACGCAGTATTTT.

The V gene is TRBV9, the J gene TRBJ2-3; D remains ambiguous. Germline V gene lookup returns CDR1 SGDLS and CDR2 YYNGEE. The CDR3 is made up of 16 amino acids. Trimming took 0 bases from V and 1 from J, leaving 12 bases between them. The CDR3 is CASSVGTSPRTDTQYF. The DNA of the CDR3 is TGTGCCAGCAGCGTAGGGACGAGTCCCCGCACAGATACGCAGTATTTT.

Only one count was recorded for this clone. V gene TRBV5-1 combines with J gene TRBJ2-5; 9 bases are a match to TRBD1. The CDR3 sequence is 17 residues long. V gave up 1 base and J gave up 1 base; unmatched junction bases: 8. Germline V gives CDR1 SGHRS, CDR2 YFSETQ. CDR3 in amino acids: CASSLLAPTGGQETQYF. The CDR3 DNA reads TGCGCCAGCAGCTTGCTAGCACCGACAGGGGGCCAAGAGACCCAGTACTTC.

This chain joins TRBV28 and TRBJ1-1, with D unclear. The CDR3 contains 13 residues. The V gene lost 5 bases and the J gene lost 3 bases, with 10 bases spanning the gap. Germline V gene data show CDR1 as MDHEN and CDR2 as SYDVKM. This chain's CDR3 is CASSPLVDTEAFF. As DNA, the CDR3 is TGTGCCAGCAGTCCCCTCGTCGACACTGAAGCTTTCTTT.